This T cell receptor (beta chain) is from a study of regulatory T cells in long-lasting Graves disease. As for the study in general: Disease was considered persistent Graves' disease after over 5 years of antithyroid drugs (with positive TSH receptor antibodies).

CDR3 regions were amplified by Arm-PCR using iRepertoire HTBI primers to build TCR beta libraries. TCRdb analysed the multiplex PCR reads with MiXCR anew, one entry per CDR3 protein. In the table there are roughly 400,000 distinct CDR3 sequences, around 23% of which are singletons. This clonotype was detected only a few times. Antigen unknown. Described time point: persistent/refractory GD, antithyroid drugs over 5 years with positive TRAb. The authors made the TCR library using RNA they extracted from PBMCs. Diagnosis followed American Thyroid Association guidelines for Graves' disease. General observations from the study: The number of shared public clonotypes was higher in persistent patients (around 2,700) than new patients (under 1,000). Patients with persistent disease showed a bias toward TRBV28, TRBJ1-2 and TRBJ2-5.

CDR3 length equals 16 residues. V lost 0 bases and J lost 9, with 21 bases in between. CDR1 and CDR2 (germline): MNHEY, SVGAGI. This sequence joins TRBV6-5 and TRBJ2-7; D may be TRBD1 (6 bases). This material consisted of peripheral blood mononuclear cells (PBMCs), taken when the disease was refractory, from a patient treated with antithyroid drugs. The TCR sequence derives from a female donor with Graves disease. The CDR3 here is CASSYSRPGEITGQYF. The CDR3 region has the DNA TGTGCCAGCAGTTACTCGAGGCCAGGGGAAATTACTGGGCAGTACTTC.